This T cell receptor beta chain was captured by sequencing in a study of blood T cell repertoires in COVID-19. In germline, CDR1 is LNHNV, CDR2 YYDKDF (reference sequence). The CDR3 is 16 residues long. V lost 0 bases to trimming and J lost 2 bases, with 11 bases between them. Original methodology: Nucleated cell number was recorded as an estimate derived from reference gene primer amplification. The method was immunoSEQ multiplex PCR; TCRdb's version includes in-frame clones alone and lacks a portion of them. The V and J calls and the clone size are those of that table, but D and trimming were determined from the DNA. The top ten hold roughly a tenth of the sample, which has around 310,000 clones, roughly 90% seen once.

V and J are TRBV15 and TRBJ1-5; D possibly corresponds to TRBD1 (6 bases). The sequence was obtained from a middle-aged woman who had recovered from COVID-19. Sequencing was performed on PBMCs or T cells enriched from blood (not recorded which). The CDR3: CATSREFAGGNQPQHF. The DNA for the CDR3 is TGTGCCACCAGCAGAGAATTCGCAGGGGGCAATCAGCCCCAGCATTTT.